This T cell receptor beta chain stems from a study of technical replicates of blood from a handful of donors (dated by TCRdb to about 2017). V and J are truncated by 4 bases and 4 bases respectively, leaving an intervening sequence of 13 bases. The CDR3 sequence holds 14 residues, the cysteine and phenylalanine included. The entry retains the CDR3 DNA only, 42 bases that are in frame from base 1. Of note for this clone: Its antigen is still unknown. Nothing much larger sits one base from this clone, and base qualities are not available.

The library came from the immunoSEQ multiplex PCR assay. Sourced from immuneACCESS, this table was stored by TCRdb with only in-frame sequences that have V and J called. A share of the clones is absent; for the studies checked, an unresolved V gene accounts for under half, and the remainder has no known explanation. Within this sample are more than 15,000 clones, with 82% of them counted one time only. The top ten clonotypes cover over 9% of the sample. This chain joins TRBV6-7 to TRBJ1-2; a tentative D match to TRBD1 spans 5 bases. TRBV6-7 is recorded as an ORF, its role being uncertain. The sequence derives from a human donor in good health. Some clones in this sample may be carry-over from other donors' samples. The specimen sequenced was PBMCs. The CDR3 region reads CASSLAGVVYGYTF. The sequenced DNA: TGTGCCAGCAGTTTAGCGGGGGTTGTCTATGGCTACACCTTC.